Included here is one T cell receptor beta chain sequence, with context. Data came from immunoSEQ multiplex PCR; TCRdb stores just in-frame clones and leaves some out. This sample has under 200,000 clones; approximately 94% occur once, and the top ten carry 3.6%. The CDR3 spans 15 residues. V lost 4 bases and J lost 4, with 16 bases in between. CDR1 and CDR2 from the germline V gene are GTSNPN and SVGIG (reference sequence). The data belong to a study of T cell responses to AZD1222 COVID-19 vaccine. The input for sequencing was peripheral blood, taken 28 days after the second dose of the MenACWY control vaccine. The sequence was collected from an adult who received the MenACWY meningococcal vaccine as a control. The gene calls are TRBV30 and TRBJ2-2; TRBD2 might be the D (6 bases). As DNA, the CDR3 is TGTGCCTGGACCCAAGGAAGGGGAGGCACCGGGGAGCTGTTTTTT. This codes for CAWTQGRGGTGELFF.